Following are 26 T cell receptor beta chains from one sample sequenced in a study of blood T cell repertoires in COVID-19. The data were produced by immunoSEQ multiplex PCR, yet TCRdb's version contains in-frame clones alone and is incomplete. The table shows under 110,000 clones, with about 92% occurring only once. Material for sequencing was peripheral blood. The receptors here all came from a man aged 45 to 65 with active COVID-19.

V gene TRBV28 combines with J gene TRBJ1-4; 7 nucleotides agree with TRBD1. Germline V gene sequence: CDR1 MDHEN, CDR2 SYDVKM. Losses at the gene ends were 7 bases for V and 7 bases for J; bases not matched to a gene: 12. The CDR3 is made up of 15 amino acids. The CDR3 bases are TGTGCCAGCATTGGGGACAGTCCGGGGTTTGAAAAACTGTTTTTT. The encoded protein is CASIGDSPGFEKLFF.

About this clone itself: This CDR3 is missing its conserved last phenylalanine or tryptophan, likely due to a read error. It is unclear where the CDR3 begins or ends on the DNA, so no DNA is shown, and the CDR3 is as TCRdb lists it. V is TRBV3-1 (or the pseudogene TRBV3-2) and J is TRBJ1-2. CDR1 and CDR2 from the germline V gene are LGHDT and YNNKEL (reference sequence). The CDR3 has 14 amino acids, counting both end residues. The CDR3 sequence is CASSVAYTLRKTYG.

The CDR3 loop reads CASRGDPNEKLFF. CDR3 DNA: TGTGCCAGCAGGGGCGATCCTAATGAAAAACTGTTTTTT. V gene TRBV28 combines with J gene TRBJ1-4, with D unclear. The length of the CDR3 is 13 residues. V was pared by 6 bases and J by 3 bases, with 8 bases between. Germline CDR1 MDHEN, CDR2 SYDVKM.

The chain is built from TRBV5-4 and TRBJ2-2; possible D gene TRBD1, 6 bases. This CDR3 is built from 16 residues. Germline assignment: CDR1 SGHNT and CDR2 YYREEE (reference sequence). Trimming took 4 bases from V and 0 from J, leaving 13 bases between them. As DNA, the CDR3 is TGTGCCAGCAGCCCAAGGGGGATCTCGAACACCGGGGAGCTGTTTTTT. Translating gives CASSPRGISNTGELFF.

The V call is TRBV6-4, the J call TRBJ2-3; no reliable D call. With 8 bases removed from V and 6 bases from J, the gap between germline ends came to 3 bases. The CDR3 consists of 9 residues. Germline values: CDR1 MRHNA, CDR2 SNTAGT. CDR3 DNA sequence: TGTGCCAGCTCTGATACGCAGTATTTT. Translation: CASSDTQYF.

The CDR3 bases are TGTGCAAGTCGCCCCGGGAGTATGGCGGCCAAAAACATTCAGTACTTC. Amino acids: CASRPGSMAAKNIQYF. V is TRBV12-2 and J is TRBJ2-4; TRBD2, the table's D call, lacks a check against the DNA. TRBV12-2 is described as a pseudogene. The CDR3 has 16 residues.

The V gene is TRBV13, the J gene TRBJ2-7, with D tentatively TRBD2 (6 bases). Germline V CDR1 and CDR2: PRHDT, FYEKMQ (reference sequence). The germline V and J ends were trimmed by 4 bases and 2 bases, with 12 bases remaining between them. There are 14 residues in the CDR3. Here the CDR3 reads CASSSGGNTYEQYF. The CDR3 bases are TGTGCCAGCAGCTCCGGAGGGAACACCTACGAGCAGTACTTC.

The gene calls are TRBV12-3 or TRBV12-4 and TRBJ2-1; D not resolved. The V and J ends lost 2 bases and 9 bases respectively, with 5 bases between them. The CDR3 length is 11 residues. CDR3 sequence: CASSLTSEQFF. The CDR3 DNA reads TGTGCCAGCAGTTTAACAAGTGAGCAGTTCTTC.

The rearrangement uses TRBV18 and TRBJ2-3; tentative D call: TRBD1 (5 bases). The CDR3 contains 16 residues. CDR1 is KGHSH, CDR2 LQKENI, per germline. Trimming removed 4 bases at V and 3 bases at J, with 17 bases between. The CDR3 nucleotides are TGTGCCAGCTCACTAACGACAGAAGCACTTACAGATACGCAGTATTTT. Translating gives CASSLTTEALTDTQYF.

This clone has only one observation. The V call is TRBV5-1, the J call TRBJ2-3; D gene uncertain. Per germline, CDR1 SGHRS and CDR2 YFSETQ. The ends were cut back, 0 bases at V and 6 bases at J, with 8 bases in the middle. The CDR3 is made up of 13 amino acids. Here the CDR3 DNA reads TGCGCCAGCAGCTTGGTTCTTTCTGATACGCAGTATTTT. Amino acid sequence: CASSLVLSDTQYF.

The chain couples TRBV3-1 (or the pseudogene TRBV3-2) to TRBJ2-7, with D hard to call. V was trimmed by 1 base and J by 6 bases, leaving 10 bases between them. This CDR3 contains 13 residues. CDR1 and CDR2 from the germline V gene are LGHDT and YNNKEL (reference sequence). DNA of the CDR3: TGTGCCAGCAGCCAAGTCCCGGAGTCCGAGCAGTACTTC. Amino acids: CASSQVPESEQYF.

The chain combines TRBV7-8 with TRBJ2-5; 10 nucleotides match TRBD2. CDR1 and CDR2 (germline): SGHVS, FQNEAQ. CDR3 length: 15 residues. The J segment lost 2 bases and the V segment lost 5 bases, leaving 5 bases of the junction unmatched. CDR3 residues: CASSPRTSGQETQYF. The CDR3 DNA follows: TGTGCCAGCAGCCCAAGGACTAGCGGTCAAGAGACCCAGTACTTC.

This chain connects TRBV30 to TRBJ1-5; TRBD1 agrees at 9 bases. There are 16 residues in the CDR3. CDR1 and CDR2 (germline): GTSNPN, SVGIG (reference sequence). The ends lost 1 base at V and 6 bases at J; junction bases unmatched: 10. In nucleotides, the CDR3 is TGTGCCTGGAGTGCCGGGACAGGGTGGGGAAGTCAGCCCCAGCATTTT. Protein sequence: CAWSAGTGWGSQPQHF.

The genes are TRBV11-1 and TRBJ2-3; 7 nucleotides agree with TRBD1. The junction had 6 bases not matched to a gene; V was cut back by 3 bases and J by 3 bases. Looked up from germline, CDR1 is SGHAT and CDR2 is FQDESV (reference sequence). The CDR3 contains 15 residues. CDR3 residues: CASSFGDRDTDTQYF. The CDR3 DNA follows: TGTGCCAGCAGCTTCGGGGACAGAGATACAGATACGCAGTATTTT.

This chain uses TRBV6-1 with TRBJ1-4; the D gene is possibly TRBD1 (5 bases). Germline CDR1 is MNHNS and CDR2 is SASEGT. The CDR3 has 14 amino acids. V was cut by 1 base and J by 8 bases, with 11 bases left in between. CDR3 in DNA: TGTGCCAGCAGTGAAGGGGGGGTCGGGGAAAAACTGTTTTTT. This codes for CASSEGGVGEKLFF.

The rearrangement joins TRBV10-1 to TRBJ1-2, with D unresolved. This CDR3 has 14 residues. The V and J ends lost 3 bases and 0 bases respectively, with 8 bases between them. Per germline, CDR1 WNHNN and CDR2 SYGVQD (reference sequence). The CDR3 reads CASSDRTANYGYTF. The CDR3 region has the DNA TGCGCCAGCAGTGACCGTACAGCTAACTATGGCTACACCTTC.

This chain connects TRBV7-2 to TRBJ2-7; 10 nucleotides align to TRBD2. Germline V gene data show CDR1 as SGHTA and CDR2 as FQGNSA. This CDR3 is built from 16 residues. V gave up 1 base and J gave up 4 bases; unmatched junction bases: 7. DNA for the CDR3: TGTGCCAGCAGCTTAGGGTTAGCGGGAGGTGGGTACGAGCAGTACTTC. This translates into CASSLGLAGGGYEQYF.

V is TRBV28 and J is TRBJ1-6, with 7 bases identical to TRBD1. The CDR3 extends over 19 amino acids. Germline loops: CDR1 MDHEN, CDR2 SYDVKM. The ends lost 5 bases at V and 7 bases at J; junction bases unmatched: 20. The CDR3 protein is CASSPFLRQGGMGNSPLHF. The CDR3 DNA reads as TGTGCCAGCAGTCCCTTCCTCAGACAGGGCGGAATGGGGAATTCACCCCTCCACTTT.

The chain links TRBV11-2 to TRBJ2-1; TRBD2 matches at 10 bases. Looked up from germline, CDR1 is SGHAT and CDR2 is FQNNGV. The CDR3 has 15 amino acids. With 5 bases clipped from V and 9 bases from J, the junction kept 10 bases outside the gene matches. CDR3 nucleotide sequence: TGTGCCAGCAGCCGTCTAGCGGGAGATAAATTTGAGCAGTTCTTC. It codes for CASSRLAGDKFEQFF.

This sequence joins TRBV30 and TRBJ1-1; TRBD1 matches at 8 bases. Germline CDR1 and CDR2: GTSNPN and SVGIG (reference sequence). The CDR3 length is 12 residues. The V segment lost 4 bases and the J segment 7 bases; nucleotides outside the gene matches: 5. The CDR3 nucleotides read TGTGCCTGGATCCCGGGACAGGTTGAAGCTTTCTTT. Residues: CAWIPGQVEAFF.

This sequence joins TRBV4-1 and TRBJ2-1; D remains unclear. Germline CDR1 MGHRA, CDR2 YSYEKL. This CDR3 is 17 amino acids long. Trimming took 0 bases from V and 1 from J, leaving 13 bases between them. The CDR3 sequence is CASSQDLEDGSYNEQFF. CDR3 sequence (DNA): TGCGCCAGCAGCCAAGATCTAGAAGATGGTTCCTACAATGAGCAGTTCTTC.

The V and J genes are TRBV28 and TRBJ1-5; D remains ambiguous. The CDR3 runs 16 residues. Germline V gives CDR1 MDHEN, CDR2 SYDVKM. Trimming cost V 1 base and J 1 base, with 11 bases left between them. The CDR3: CASSLSFRGSNQPQHF. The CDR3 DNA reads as TGTGCCAGCAGTTTATCCTTCAGAGGGAGCAATCAGCCCCAGCATTTT.

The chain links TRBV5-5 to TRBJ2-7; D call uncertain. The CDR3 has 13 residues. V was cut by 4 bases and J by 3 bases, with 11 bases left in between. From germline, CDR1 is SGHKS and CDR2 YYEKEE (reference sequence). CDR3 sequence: CASSPGLGYEQYF. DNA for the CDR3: TGTGCCAGCAGCCCGGGTCTGGGCTACGAGCAGTACTTC.

In DNA form, the CDR3 reads TGTGCCAGCAGTAAATCAGCGGAGGTCACTGAAGCTTTCTTT. This gives the protein CASSKSAEVTEAFF. This chain uses TRBV28 with TRBJ1-1, with D uncertain. The CDR3 totals 14 residues. Germline CDR1 is MDHEN and CDR2 is SYDVKM. Trimming removed 5 bases from V and 4 bases from J, with 14 bases in between.

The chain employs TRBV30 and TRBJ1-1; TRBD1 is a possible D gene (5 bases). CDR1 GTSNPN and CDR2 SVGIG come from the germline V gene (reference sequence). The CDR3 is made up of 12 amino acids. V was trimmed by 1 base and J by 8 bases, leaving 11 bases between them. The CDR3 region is CAWSDQGEEAFF. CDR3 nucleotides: TGTGCCTGGAGTGACCAGGGTGAGGAAGCTTTCTTT.

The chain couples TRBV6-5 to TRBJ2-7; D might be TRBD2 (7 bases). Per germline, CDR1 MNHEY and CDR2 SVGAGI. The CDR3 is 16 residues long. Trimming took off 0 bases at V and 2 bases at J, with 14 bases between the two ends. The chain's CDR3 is CASSYSGGRSTYEQYF. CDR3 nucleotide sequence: TGTGCCAGCAGTTACTCGGGGGGGCGCAGTACCTACGAGCAGTACTTC.